These T cell receptor beta chains were read from a single sample in a study of T-cell reconstitution after alpha-beta-depleted transplantation in children. Each CDR3 protein gets one entry after TCRdb re-called the PCR reads with MiXCR. Of a few hundred thousand distinct CDR3 sequences listed, approximately 12% are singletons. The starting material was PBMCs from the stem cell graft donor, obtained from the stem cell graft. Receptor source: a human donor who donated a stem cell graft to a child with combined immunodeficiency. The CDR3 runs from the conserved cysteine through the conserved F or W. D genes are given only for firm matches. Clone sizes are given selectively: once, few, many, or a class where the clone is expanded.

D gene	clone size	J gene	V gene	CDR3 protein	CDR3 DNA
TRBD1	NA	TRBJ2-7	TRBV7-9	CASSETGYEQYF	TGTGCCAGCAGCGAGACAGGGTACGAGCAGTACTTC
TRBD2	few	TRBJ2-3	TRBV5-1	CASSKGLADTDTQYF	TGCGCCAGCAGCAAGGGACTAGCGGACACAGATACGCAGTATTTT
TRBD1	NA	TRBJ2-1	TRBV6-5	CASSYSSQTGGNEQFF	TGTGCCAGCAGTTACTCGAGTCAGACAGGGGGCAATGAGCAGTTCTTC
NA	NA	TRBJ2-7	TRBV2	CASHREDAYEQYF	TGTGCCAGCCACCGGGAAGACGCCTACGAGCAGTACTTC
NA	NA	TRBJ2-7	TRBV5-1	CASSFPGDGIEQYF	TGCGCCAGCAGCTTCCCGGGGGACGGGATCGAGCAGTACTTC
NA	few	TRBJ2-1	TRBV11-3	CASSLEGRVSYNEQFF	TGTGCCAGCAGCTTAGAGGGAAGGGTATCCTACAATGAGCAGTTCTTC
NA	NA	TRBJ1-4	TRBV30	CAWRGGGEKLFF	TGTGCCTGGAGGGGCGGCGGTGAAAAACTGTTTTTT
NA	many	TRBJ2-1	TRBV24-1	CATSDFLGGEQFF	TGTGCCACCAGTGATTTCCTCGGAGGGGAGCAGTTCTTC
TRBD2	NA	TRBJ2-2	TRBV4-2	CASSPVGEGTGELFF	TGTGCCAGCAGCCCCGTGGGGGAGGGCACCGGGGAGCTGTTTTTT
TRBD2	many	TRBJ2-1	TRBV12-3/TRBV12-4	CASSPLIGGYNEQFF	TGTGCCAGCAGTCCCCTGATCGGGGGGTACAATGAGCAGTTCTTC
NA	NA	TRBJ1-2	TRBV18	CASSPFPVRAGYTF	TGTGCCAGCTCACCATTCCCGGTAAGGGCTGGCTACACCTTC
NA	NA	TRBJ2-7	TRBV9	CASNGGPFILYEQYF	TGTGCCAGCAACGGCGGACCGTTCATTCTCTACGAGCAGTACTTC
NA	many	TRBJ2-1	TRBV7-8	CASSFGAGIYNEQFF	TGTGCCAGCAGTTTCGGTGCGGGCATCTACAATGAGCAGTTCTTC
NA	NA	TRBJ2-3	TRBV7-3	CASSLSGSHTQYF	TGTGCCAGCAGCTTATCGGGGAGTCATACGCAGTATTTT
NA	NA	TRBJ1-2	TRBV20-1	CSARDVGGAKDGYTF	TGCAGTGCTAGAGATGTGGGGGGCGCTAAGGATGGCTACACCTTC
TRBD1	few	TRBJ2-7	TRBV25-1	CASSEDQSLVSGTVTYEQYF	TGTGCCAGCAGTGAAGATCAGAGTTTAGTTAGTGGGACAGTCACCTACGAGCAGTACTTC
NA	many	TRBJ2-7	TRBV20-1	CSAFFSFYEQYF	TGCAGTGCTTTCTTTAGCTTCTACGAGCAGTACTTC
NA	few	TRBJ2-4	TRBV12-3/TRBV12-4	CASSPGSSAKNIQYF	TGTGCCAGCAGTCCAGGGTCTTCAGCCAAAAACATTCAGTACTTC
NA	few	TRBJ2-5	TRBV2	CASSEGGGKTQYF	TGTGCCAGCAGCGAGGGGGGGGGGAAGACCCAGTACTTC
NA	many	TRBJ2-7	TRBV7-2	CASSFPGHYEQYF	TGTGCCAGCAGCTTCCCAGGACACTACGAGCAGTACTTC
TRBD2	NA	TRBJ2-1	TRBV12-3/TRBV12-4	CASSRAGGLANEQFF	TGTGCCAGCAGCCGAGCGGGAGGGCTCGCCAATGAGCAGTTCTTC
NA	few	TRBJ1-5	TRBV6-1	CASSEAGPLQHF	TGTGCCAGCAGTGAGGCAGGCCCGCTCCAGCATTTT
NA	few	TRBJ2-4	TRBV12-3/TRBV12-4	CASSFDPDIQYF	TGTGCCAGCAGTTTTGACCCCGACATTCAGTACTTC
TRBD2	few	TRBJ2-7	TRBV9	CASSADPLAGVVGEQYF	TGTGCCAGCAGCGCCGACCCACTAGCGGGAGTGGTAGGCGAGCAGTACTTC
NA	NA	TRBJ2-1	TRBV11-1	CASSLYRGPPYNEQFF	TGTGCCAGCAGCTTATACCGGGGGCCGCCTTACAATGAGCAGTTCTTC
NA	NA	TRBJ2-7	TRBV6-1	CASSPRRDSYEQYF	TGTGCCAGCAGTCCCCGCAGGGACTCCTACGAGCAGTACTTC
TRBD2	many	TRBJ2-1	TRBV29-1	CSVTGTSVHNEQFF	TGCAGCGTGACCGGGACTAGCGTTCACAATGAGCAGTTCTTC
TRBD1	NA	TRBJ2-5	TRBV4-2	CASSPFRDRPETQYF	TGTGCCAGCAGCCCCTTCCGGGACAGACCAGAGACCCAGTACTTC
TRBD1	many	TRBJ1-2	TRBV6-5	CASGPPGQHFF	TGTGCCAGCGGGCCCCCGGGACAGCACTTTTTC
NA	NA	TRBJ2-1	TRBV6-2/TRBV6-3	CASSLPGGSEQFF	TGTGCCAGCAGTTTACCGGGGGGCTCGGAGCAGTTCTTC
NA	many	TRBJ2-4	TRBV12-3/TRBV12-4	CASTNSLGTQGTNIQYF	TGTGCCAGCACCAACTCCCTGGGGACCCAGGGAACAAACATTCAGTACTTC
NA	NA	TRBJ2-7	TRBV5-1	CASSLGVGEPLYEQYF	TGCGCCAGCAGCTTGGGAGTCGGGGAACCTCTCTACGAGCAGTACTTC
TRBD2	NA	TRBJ2-7	TRBV15	CATSRDLTGGPGEQYF	TGTGCCACCAGCAGAGATCTGACGGGGGGGCCCGGCGAGCAGTACTTC
TRBD2	NA	TRBJ2-1	TRBV12-3/TRBV12-4	CASSRDGGNYNEQFF	TGTGCCAGCAGCCGGGACGGGGGGAACTACAATGAGCAGTTCTTC
NA	few	TRBJ2-3	TRBV20-1	CSARVGYTAYF	TGCAGTGCTAGAGTCGGCTACACGGCGTATTTT
NA	many	TRBJ1-5	TRBV12-3/TRBV12-4	CASSSKGFYSNQPQHF	TGTGCCAGCAGTTCTAAAGGGTTCTATAGCAATCAGCCCCAGCATTTT
TRBD2	few	TRBJ2-1	TRBV10-3	CAISGLAGGRYNEQFF	TGTGCCATCAGTGGGCTAGCGGGAGGTCGATACAATGAGCAGTTCTTC
NA	many	TRBJ2-3	TRBV12-3/TRBV12-4	CASRGGRSTDTQYF	TGTGCCAGCAGAGGGGGAAGAAGCACAGATACGCAGTATTTT
NA	few	TRBJ2-5	TRBV24-1	CATSEGNVQPEETQYF	TGTGCCACCAGTGAAGGGAATGTTCAACCGGAAGAGACCCAGTACTTC
NA	NA	TRBJ1-3	TRBV30	CAWSRMISGNTIYF	TGTGCCTGGAGTAGAATGATCTCTGGAAACACCATATATTTT
NA	few	TRBJ2-7	TRBV12-1	CASSLGQTLFSYEQYF	TGTGCCAGCAGCTTGGGACAGACTTTGTTCTCCTACGAGCAGTACTTC
TRBD1	many	TRBJ1-5	TRBV10-3	CAISESGTGNQPQHF	TGTGCCATCAGTGAGTCGGGGACAGGGAATCAGCCCCAGCATTTT
NA	few	TRBJ2-7	TRBV12-3/TRBV12-4	CASSAGTLYEQYF	TGTGCCAGCAGTGCCGGGACCCTCTACGAGCAGTACTTC
NA	NA	TRBJ1-5	TRBV15	CATSWRSQSNQPQHF	TGTGCCACCAGTTGGAGATCCCAAAGCAATCAGCCCCAGCATTTT
TRBD2	NA	TRBJ2-4	TRBV10-2	CASSVPATSGSWLAKNIQYF	TGCGCCAGCAGTGTTCCCGCGACTAGCGGGTCCTGGTTAGCCAAAAACATTCAGTACTTC
TRBD2	many	TRBJ2-7	TRBV20-1	CSAPSSGGPSYEQYF	TGCAGTGCGCCCTCTAGCGGGGGGCCTTCCTACGAGCAGTACTTC
NA	few	TRBJ1-6	TRBV7-6	CASSPGTRQWHSPLHF	TGTGCCAGCAGCCCCGGCACCCGTCAATGGCATTCACCCCTCCACTTT
NA	few	TRBJ1-1	TRBV7-8	CASSLGTGMNTEAFF	TGTGCCAGCAGCTTAGGAACGGGGATGAACACTGAAGCTTTCTTT
NA	NA	TRBJ2-7	TRBV6-2/TRBV6-3	CASSYGRASYEQYF	TGTGCCAGCAGTTATGGCAGGGCCTCCTACGAGCAGTACTTC
NA	many	TRBJ1-1	TRBV4-1	CASSQDLLNTEAFF	TGCGCCAGCAGCCAAGATCTACTGAACACTGAAGCTTTCTTT
NA	few	TRBJ2-3	TRBV29-1	CSVDSGVADTQYF	TGCAGCGTTGACAGCGGAGTCGCAGATACGCAGTATTTT
NA	many	TRBJ2-3	TRBV4-2	CASSQVYSATDTQYF	TGTGCCAGCAGCCAAGTCTATAGCGCAACAGATACGCAGTATTTT
NA	NA	TRBJ2-7	TRBV12-3/TRBV12-4	CASREGNSYEQYF	TGTGCCAGCAGAGAGGGAAACTCCTACGAGCAGTACTTC
TRBD2	few	TRBJ2-7	TRBV25-1	CASSEYRGGSSYEQYF	TGTGCCAGCAGTGAATATAGGGGAGGGAGCTCCTACGAGCAGTACTTC
TRBD1	NA	TRBJ2-7	TRBV6-2/TRBV6-3	CASSSGQGSGEQYF	TGTGCCAGCAGTTCCGGACAGGGGTCGGGTGAGCAGTACTTC
TRBD1	NA	TRBJ2-3	TRBV29-1	CSVGTGGLRDTQYF	TGCAGCGTCGGGACAGGGGGGTTGAGGGATACGCAGTATTTT
TRBD1	NA	TRBJ2-7	TRBV13	CASSQAGTGDHEQYF	TGTGCCAGCAGCCAAGCCGGGACAGGGGACCACGAGCAGTACTTC
TRBD2	many	TRBJ2-1	TRBV29-1	CSVGGLAGVKAYNEQFF	TGCAGCGTTGGAGGACTAGCGGGAGTGAAAGCCTACAATGAGCAGTTCTTC
NA	NA	TRBJ2-1	TRBV6-2/TRBV6-3	CASSYSETMETTSYNEQFF	TGTGCCAGCAGTTACTCAGAGACGATGGAGACGACGTCCTACAATGAGCAGTTCTTC